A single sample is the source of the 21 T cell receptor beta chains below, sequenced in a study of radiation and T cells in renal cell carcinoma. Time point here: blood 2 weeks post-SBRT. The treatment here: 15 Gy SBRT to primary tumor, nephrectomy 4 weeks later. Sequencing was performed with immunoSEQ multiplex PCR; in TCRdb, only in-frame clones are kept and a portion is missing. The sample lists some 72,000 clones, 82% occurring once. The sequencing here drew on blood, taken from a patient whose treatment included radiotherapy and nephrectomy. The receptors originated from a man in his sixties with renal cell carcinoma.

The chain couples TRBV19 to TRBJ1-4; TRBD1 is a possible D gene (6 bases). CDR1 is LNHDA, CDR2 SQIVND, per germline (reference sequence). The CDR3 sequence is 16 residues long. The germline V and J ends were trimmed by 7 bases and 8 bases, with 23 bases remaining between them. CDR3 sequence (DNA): TGTGCCAGTAAATCAGGGGAGGGTCGAACAGTCGAAAAACTGTTTTTT. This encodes CASKSGEGRTVEKLFF.

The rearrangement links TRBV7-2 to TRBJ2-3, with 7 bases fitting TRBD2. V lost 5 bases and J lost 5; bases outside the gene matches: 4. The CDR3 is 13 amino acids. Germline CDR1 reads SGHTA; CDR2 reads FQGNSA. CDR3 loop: CASSPGLIDTQYF. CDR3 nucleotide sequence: TGTGCCAGCAGCCCGGGACTAATAGATACGCAGTATTTT. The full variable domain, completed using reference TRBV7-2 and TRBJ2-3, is GAGVSQSPSNKVTEKGKDVELRCDPISGHTALYWYRQSLGQGLEFLIYFQGNSAPDKSGLPSDRFSAERTGGSVSTLTIQRTQQEDSAVYLCASSPGLIDTQYFGPGTRLTVL.

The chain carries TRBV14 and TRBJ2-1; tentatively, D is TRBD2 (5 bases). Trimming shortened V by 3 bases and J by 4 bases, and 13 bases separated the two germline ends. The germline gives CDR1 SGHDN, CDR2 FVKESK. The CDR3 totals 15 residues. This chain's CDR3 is CASSQDRGLYNEQFF. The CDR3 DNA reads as TGTGCCAGCAGCCAGGACCGCGGACTGTACAATGAGCAGTTCTTC.

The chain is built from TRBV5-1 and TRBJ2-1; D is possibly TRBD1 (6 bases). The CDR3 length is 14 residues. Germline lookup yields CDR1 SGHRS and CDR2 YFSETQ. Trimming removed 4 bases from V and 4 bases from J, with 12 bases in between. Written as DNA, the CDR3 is TGCGCCAGCAGCCGTAACAGGGTTTACAATGAGCAGTTCTTC. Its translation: CASSRNRVYNEQFF.

The CDR3 reads CASSWTGGEDEQYF. In DNA, the CDR3 is TGTGCCAGCAGCTGGACAGGGGGCGAGGACGAGCAGTACTTC. This chain uses TRBV5-6 with TRBJ2-7; TRBD1 aligns across 11 bases. Looked up from germline, CDR1 is SGHDT and CDR2 is YYEEEE. This CDR3 spans 14 amino acids. The V segment lost 3 bases and the J segment 5 bases; nucleotides outside the gene matches: 4.

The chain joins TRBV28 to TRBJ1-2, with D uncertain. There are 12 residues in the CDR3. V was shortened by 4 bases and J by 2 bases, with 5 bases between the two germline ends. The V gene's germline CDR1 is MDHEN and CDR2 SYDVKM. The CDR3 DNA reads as TGTGCCAGCAGTTCCCTCAACTATGGCTACACCTTC. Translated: CASSSLNYGYTF.

The CDR3 DNA is TGCGCCAGCAGCTTGAACCCACAGGGGAGGAGGACAGATACGCAGTATTTT. This sequence encodes CASSLNPQGRRTDTQYF. The gene calls are TRBV5-1 and TRBJ2-3, with D perhaps matching TRBD1 (7 bases). Germline assignment: CDR1 SGHRS and CDR2 YFSETQ. Trimming left V 1 base short and J 3 bases short, with 18 bases between. The CDR3 covers 17 residues.

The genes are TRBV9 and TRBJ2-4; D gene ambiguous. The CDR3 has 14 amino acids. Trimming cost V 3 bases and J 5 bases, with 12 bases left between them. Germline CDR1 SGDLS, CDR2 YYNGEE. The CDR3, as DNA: TGTGCCAGCAGCGCGGGCCTGCAAGAAAACATTCAGTACTTC. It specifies CASSAGLQENIQYF. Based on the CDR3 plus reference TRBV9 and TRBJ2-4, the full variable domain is DSGVTQTPKHLITATGQRVTLRCSPRSGDLSVYWYQQSLDQGLQFLIQYYNGEERAKGNILERFSAQQFPDLHSELNLSSLELGDSALYFCASSAGLQENIQYFGAGTRLSVL.

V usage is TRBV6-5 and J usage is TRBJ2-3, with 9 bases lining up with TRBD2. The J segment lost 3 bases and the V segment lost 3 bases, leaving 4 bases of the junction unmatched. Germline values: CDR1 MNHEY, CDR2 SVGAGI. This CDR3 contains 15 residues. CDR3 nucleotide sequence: TGTGCCAGCAGTTATAGCGGGAGAGCTACAGATACGCAGTATTTT. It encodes CASSYSGRATDTQYF.

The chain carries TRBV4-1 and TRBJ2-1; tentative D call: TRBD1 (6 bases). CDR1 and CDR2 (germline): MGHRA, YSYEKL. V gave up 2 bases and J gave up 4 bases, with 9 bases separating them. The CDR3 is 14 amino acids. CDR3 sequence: CASSQKGVYNEQFF. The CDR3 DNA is TGCGCCAGCAGCCAAAAGGGGGTATACAATGAGCAGTTCTTC.

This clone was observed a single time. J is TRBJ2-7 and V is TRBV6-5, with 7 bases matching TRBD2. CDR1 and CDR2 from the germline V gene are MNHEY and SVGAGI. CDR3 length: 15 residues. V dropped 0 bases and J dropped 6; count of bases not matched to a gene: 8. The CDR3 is CASSYSGSGRAEQYF. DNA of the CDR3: TGTGCCAGCAGTTACTCGGGGTCAGGGAGGGCCGAGCAGTACTTC.

The CDR3: CSVRARGRSYNEQFF. The CDR3 DNA is TGCAGCGTTAGGGCGCGGGGCCGCTCCTACAATGAGCAGTTCTTC. V is TRBV29-1 and J is TRBJ2-1, with D perhaps matching TRBD2 (6 bases). The V end was cut by 5 bases, the J end by 0 bases, with 14 bases between. Germline values: CDR1 SQVTM, CDR2 ANQGSEA. The CDR3 sequence is 15 residues long.

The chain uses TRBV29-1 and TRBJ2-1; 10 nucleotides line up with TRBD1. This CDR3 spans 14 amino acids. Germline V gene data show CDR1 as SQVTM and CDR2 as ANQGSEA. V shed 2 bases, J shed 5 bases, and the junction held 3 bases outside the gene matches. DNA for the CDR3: TGCAGCGTTGAAAGGGGACAGGGGCACAATGAGCAGTTCTTC. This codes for CSVERGQGHNEQFF.

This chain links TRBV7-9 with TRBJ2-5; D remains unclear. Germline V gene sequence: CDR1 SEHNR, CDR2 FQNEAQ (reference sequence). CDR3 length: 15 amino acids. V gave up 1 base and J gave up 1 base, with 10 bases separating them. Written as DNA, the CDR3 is TGTGCCAGCAGCTTAGAGTTGAAAAGCCAAGAGACCCAGTACTTC. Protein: CASSLELKSQETQYF.

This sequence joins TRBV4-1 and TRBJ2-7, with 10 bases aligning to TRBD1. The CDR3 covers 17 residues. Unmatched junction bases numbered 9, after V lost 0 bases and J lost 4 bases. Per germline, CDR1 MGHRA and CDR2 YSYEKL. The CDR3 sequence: CASSQEGQGLIGYEQYF. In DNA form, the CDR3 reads TGCGCCAGCAGCCAAGAGGGACAGGGGTTGATTGGGTACGAGCAGTACTTC.

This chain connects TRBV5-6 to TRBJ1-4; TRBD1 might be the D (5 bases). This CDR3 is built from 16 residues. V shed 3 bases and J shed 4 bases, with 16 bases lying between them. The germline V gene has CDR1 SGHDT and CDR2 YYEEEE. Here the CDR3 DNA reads TGTGCCAGCAGCTCGCTCCGGGGCTTTAATAATGAAAAACTGTTTTTT. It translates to CASSSLRGFNNEKLFF.

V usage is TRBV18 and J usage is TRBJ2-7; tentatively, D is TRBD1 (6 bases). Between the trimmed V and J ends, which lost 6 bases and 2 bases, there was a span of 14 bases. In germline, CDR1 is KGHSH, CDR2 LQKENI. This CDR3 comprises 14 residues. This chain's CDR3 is CASSLSGDTYEQYF. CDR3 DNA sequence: TGTGCCAGCTCTCTGTCCGGGGACACCTACGAGCAGTACTTC. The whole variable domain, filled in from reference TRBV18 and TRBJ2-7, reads NAGVMQNPRHLVRRRGQEARLRCSPMKGHSHVYWYRQLPEEGLKFMVYLQKENIIDESGMPKERFSAEFPKEGPSILRIQQVVRGDSAAYFCASSLSGDTYEQYFGPGTRLTVT.

CDR3 protein: CASSLTTSQPQHF. The CDR3 nucleotides are TGTGCCAGCAGCTTAACAACGAGTCAGCCCCAGCATTTT. This chain uses TRBV7-9 with TRBJ1-5, with D unclear. The CDR3 consists of 13 residues. Trimming removed 2 bases at V and 6 bases at J, with 8 bases between. Germline V gene sequence: CDR1 SEHNR, CDR2 FQNEAQ (reference sequence). Full variable domain (remainder filled in from reference TRBV7-9 and TRBJ1-5): DTGVSQNPRHKITKRGQNVTFRCDPISEHNRLYWYRQTLGQGPEFLTYFQNEAQLEKSRLLSDRFSAERPKGSFSTLEIQRTEQGDSAMYLCASSLTTSQPQHFGDGTRLSIL.

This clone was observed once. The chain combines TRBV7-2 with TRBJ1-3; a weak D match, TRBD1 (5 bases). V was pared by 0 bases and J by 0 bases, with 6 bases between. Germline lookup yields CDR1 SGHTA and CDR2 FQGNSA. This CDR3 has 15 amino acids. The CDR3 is CASSLAGASGNTIYF. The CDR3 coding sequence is TGTGCCAGCAGCTTAGCCGGGGCCTCTGGAAACACCATATATTTT. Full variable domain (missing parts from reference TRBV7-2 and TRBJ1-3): GAGVSQSPSNKVTEKGKDVELRCDPISGHTALYWYRQSLGQGLEFLIYFQGNSAPDKSGLPSDRFSAERTGGSVSTLTIQRTQQEDSAVYLCASSLAGASGNTIYFGEGSWLTVV.

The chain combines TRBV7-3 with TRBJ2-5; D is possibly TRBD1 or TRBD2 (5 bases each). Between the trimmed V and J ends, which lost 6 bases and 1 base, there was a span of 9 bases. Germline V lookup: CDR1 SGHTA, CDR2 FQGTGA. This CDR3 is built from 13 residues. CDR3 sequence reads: CASSPGTQETQYF. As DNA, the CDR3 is TGTGCCAGCAGTCCCGGGACCCAAGAGACCCAGTACTTC.

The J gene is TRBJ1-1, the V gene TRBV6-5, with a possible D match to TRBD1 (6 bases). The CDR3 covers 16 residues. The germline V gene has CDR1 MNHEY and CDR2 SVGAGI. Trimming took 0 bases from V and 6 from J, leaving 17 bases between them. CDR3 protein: CASSYSLGQGKPEAFF. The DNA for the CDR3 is TGTGCCAGCAGTTACTCTCTTGGTCAGGGGAAACCTGAAGCTTTCTTT.